This TCR beta chain came from a study of cytomegalovirus exposure and HLA in healthy donors (dated by TCRdb to the late 2010s). For the wider study: According to a later analysis, one platform produced both the 110 or so validation repertoires and the roughly 660 repertoires of the first cohort. The study combined high-throughput TCR immunosequencing, statistical association of individual TCRs with disease status, and machine learning to predict cytomegalovirus infection status. The aim of the study was to test whether cataloging public T cell receptors could identify signatures of past pathogen exposure. In addition to the first cohort of roughly 700 subjects, a separate validation cohort of 120 different subjects was used.

Library preparation was by the immunoSEQ multiplex PCR assay. The study's processing was this. A statistical classification framework was built to diagnose cytomegalovirus status from the catalog of TCR beta chain sequences. TCRdb mirrors the immuneACCESS table, restricted to in-frame sequences. Some clones are absent from its copies; in checked studies, under half trace to an unresolved V gene, and the reason for the others is unknown. V and J calls and clone size are copied from that table; D and trimming were computed from the DNA. This sample lists roughly 60,000 clones; 95% to 96% were detected once. The ten largest clones represent approximately 0.95% of the sample. In regard to this clone: This clone's antigen is unknown. No much larger clonotype is one base removed from it; base qualities were not supplied.

The CDR3 numbers 15 residues from cysteine through phenylalanine. Kept here is only the CDR3 DNA, which spans 45 bases and is read in frame from base 1. Cut back by 1 base and 4 bases, the V and J ends lie 14 bases apart. The germline V gene specifies MGHRA as CDR1 and YSYEKL as CDR2. The study at large found these results: A later analysis had no HLA typing for the validation cohort, so co-occurrence there was scored across all 130 or so repertoires. The study gave a list of around 170 TCR beta chains associated with cytomegalovirus. Most TCR sequences were seen in very few donors, while some public TCRs were found in many individuals. According to the authors, the approach could potentially be generalized to other disease states and immunological phenotypes. The classifier was reported to diagnose cytomegalovirus status with high specificity and sensitivity in both the original cohort and the validation cohort. In vitro tests confirmed that three of the cytomegalovirus-associated TCR beta chains recognize cytomegalovirus antigens. In a later analysis, TCRs clustered in the first cohort were found to also tend to co-occur in the 130 or so validation repertoires, with about 94% of cluster scores above 0.

Separate from the roughly 650-subject first cohort, the validation cohort of 95 to 150 subjects was the group to which the donors belonged. The rearranged chain carries TRBV4-1 and TRBJ2-7; the D gene is possibly TRBD2, with 5 bases matching. Material for sequencing was PBMCs. This TCR was sampled from a man between 18 and 35 years old in good health and CMV-seronegative. The CDR3 protein sequence reads: CASSQAIQRVYEQYF. The DNA is TGCGCCAGCAGCCAAGCCATTCAGAGGGTTTACGAGCAGTACTTC.